This T cell receptor beta chain was captured in a study of cytomegalovirus exposure and HLA in healthy donors. PCR employed 60 Vbeta and 13 Jbeta primers. The data were produced by immunoSEQ multiplex PCR, yet TCRdb's version contains in-frame clones alone and is incomplete. The sample comprises over 110,000 clones, 73% of which are singletons, and around 1.4% rests with the top ten. The CDR3 is 16 amino acids. V lost 1 base, J lost 7 bases, and 14 bases lay in between. Per the germline V gene, CDR1 is SGHTA and CDR2 is FQGNSA. Material: PBMCs. The TCR was taken from a woman aged 40 to 50 in good health and CMV-seronegative. V is TRBV7-2 and J is TRBJ1-6; no clear D. The CDR3 is CASSLESRLSNSPLHF. CDR3 bases: TGTGCCAGCAGCTTAGAGAGCCGATTATCCAATTCACCCCTCCACTTT.